Below, 13 T cell receptor beta chains from the same sample are listed, as sequenced in a study of T cell responses to AZD1222 COVID-19 vaccine. TCRdb's table, derived via immunoSEQ multiplex PCR, lists solely in-frame clones and lacks some. The data show 100,000 to 150,000 clones, with approximately 89% seen just once and 4.5% to 6% held by the top ten. Material: peripheral blood, obtained on day 0 of AZD1222 vaccination. Every receptor here comes from an adult in good health.

The CDR3 coding sequence is TGCGCCAGCAGCCAAGATTTCGGGGTTCTTGGAAACACTGAAGCTTTCTTT. It specifies CASSQDFGVLGNTEAFF. The V call is TRBV4-3, the J call TRBJ1-1; D call uncertain. V was shortened by 0 bases and J by 2 bases, with 16 bases between the two germline ends. This CDR3 is 17 amino acids long. Germline assignment: CDR1 LGHNA and CDR2 YSLEER.

The chain couples TRBV7-3 to TRBJ2-1; 15 nucleotides line up with TRBD2. V lost 0 bases and J lost 7; bases outside the gene matches: 4. This CDR3 comprises 17 residues. Germline CDR1 is SGHTA and CDR2 is FQGTGA. CDR3 nucleotide sequence: TGTGCCAGCAGCTTAACTCGGACTAGCGGGGGGGCGAATGAGCAGTTCTTC. Translated: CASSLTRTSGGANEQFF.

The chain recombines TRBV3-1 (or the pseudogene TRBV3-2) with TRBJ1-1; 7 bases are a match to TRBD1. This CDR3 comprises 16 residues. The V gene's germline CDR1 is LGHDT and CDR2 YNNKEL (reference sequence). J lost 4 bases, V lost 3 bases, and 11 bases had no gene match. CDR3 nucleotide sequence: TGTGCCAGCAGCCAGGGACAGCGGGCCGTGGGCACTGAAGCTTTCTTT. Translation: CASSQGQRAVGTEAFF.

The chain couples TRBV10-3 to TRBJ1-2, with a weak D call TRBD1 (5 bases). Between the trimmed V and J ends, which lost 7 bases and 5 bases, there was a span of 14 bases. This CDR3 region has 13 residues. Germline CDR1 reads ENHRY; CDR2 reads SYGVKD. The CDR3 region has the DNA TGTGCCATCACACCCCGGGACGAGTATGGCTACACCTTC. This gives the protein CAITPRDEYGYTF.

The rearrangement links TRBV3-1 (or the pseudogene TRBV3-2) to TRBJ2-4; TRBD2 aligns across 10 bases. The germline CDR1 and CDR2 sequences are LGHDT and YNNKEL (reference sequence). Trimming at V came to 6 bases and at J to 2 bases, leaving 7 bases not matched to a gene. This CDR3 is built from 16 residues. CDR3 sequence (DNA): TGTGCCAGCAGTTTTGGACTAGCGGTTACCAAAAACATTCAGTACTTC. Amino acids: CASSFGLAVTKNIQYF.

The V gene is TRBV12-3 or TRBV12-4, the J gene TRBJ1-1, with a possible D match to TRBD1 (5 bases). V was shortened by 7 bases and J by 4 bases, with 13 bases between the two germline ends. The CDR3 is 13 amino acids. The CDR3 sequence: CASTLNGGTEAFF. The CDR3 region has the DNA TGTGCCAGCACCTTAAACGGGGGCACTGAAGCTTTCTTT.

The genes are TRBV6-6 and TRBJ2-7, with a tentative D call TRBD1 (5 bases). CDR3 size: 13 residues. Trimming removed 0 bases from V and 5 bases from J, with 8 bases in between. Germline values: CDR1 MNHNY, CDR2 SVGAGI (reference sequence). CDR3 sequence: CASSYSTVNEQYF. For the CDR3, the DNA is TGTGCCAGCAGTTACTCGACAGTGAACGAGCAGTACTTC.

V usage is TRBV30 and J usage is TRBJ1-2; TRBD1 agrees at 8 bases. With 1 base clipped from V and 7 bases from J, the junction kept 5 bases outside the gene matches. Germline V gene sequence: CDR1 GTSNPN, CDR2 SVGIG (reference sequence). The CDR3 loop spans 13 amino acids. The chain's CDR3 is CAWSAWTGSGYTF. The CDR3 coding sequence is TGTGCCTGGAGTGCTTGGACAGGGAGTGGCTACACCTTC.

The chain recombines TRBV5-3 with TRBJ2-2; 10 bases fit TRBD1. TRBV5-3 falls under the ORF class, with uncertain function. The V gene end was trimmed by 4 bases and the J gene end by 1 base; junction bases not matched to a gene: 7. The CDR3 has 17 residues. The CDR3 here is CARSPGTGALNTGELFF. DNA for the CDR3: TGTGCCAGAAGCCCTGGGACAGGGGCCTTGAACACCGGGGAGCTGTTTTTT.

This chain links TRBV6-5 with TRBJ2-3, with 10 bases fitting TRBD2. V shed 4 bases, J shed 2 bases, and the junction held 3 bases outside the gene matches. Per germline, CDR1 MNHEY and CDR2 SVGAGI. There are 15 residues in the CDR3. The CDR3 reads CASSFGLADTDTQYF. For the CDR3, the DNA is TGTGCCAGCAGTTTCGGACTAGCGGACACAGATACGCAGTATTTT.

The chain employs TRBV15 and TRBJ1-1; D gene uncertain. The CDR3 totals 13 residues. V gave up 1 base and J gave up 0 bases, with 3 bases separating them. CDR1 and CDR2 (germline): LNHNV, YYDKDF (reference sequence). The chain's CDR3 is CATSRGLNTEAFF. In nucleotides, the CDR3 is TGTGCCACCAGCAGAGGTCTGAACACTGAAGCTTTCTTT. The full variable domain, with the rest looked up from reference TRBV15 and TRBJ1-1, is DAMVIQNPRYQVTQFGKPVTLSCSQTLNHNVMYWYQQKSSQAPKLLFHYYDKDFNNEADTPDNFQSRRPNTSFCFLDIRSPGLGDTAMYLCATSRGLNTEAFFGQGTRLTVV.

The chain carries TRBV13 and TRBJ1-2; 8 bases are a match to TRBD1. The CDR3 is made up of 13 amino acids. The ends lost 9 bases at V and 4 bases at J; junction bases unmatched: 7. Per germline, CDR1 PRHDT and CDR2 FYEKMQ (reference sequence). CDR3 in DNA: TGTGCCAGTAGACAACAGGGGGGCTATGGCTACACCTTC. It yields the protein CASRQQGGYGYTF.

The chain is built from TRBV28 and TRBJ2-1; TRBD1 agrees at 8 bases. Per the germline V gene, CDR1 is MDHEN and CDR2 is SYDVKM. The CDR3 is made up of 14 amino acids. V lost 6 bases to trimming and J lost 7 bases; unmatched junction nucleotides: 8. Here the CDR3 reads CASRQGQARNEQFF. CDR3 nucleotides: TGTGCCAGCAGACAGGGACAGGCAAGGAATGAGCAGTTCTTC.